This T cell receptor (beta chain) was captured by sequencing in a study of blood T cell repertoires in COVID-19. Assay: immunoSEQ multiplex PCR; the TCRdb copy retains only in-frame clones and omits some. Of 250,000 to 350,000 clones listed, around 81% are singletons. This CDR3 region has 14 residues. Trimming shortened V by 2 bases and J by 0 bases, and 7 bases separated the two germline ends. Germline V gene lookup returns CDR1 SGHTA and CDR2 FQGNSA. The TCR was taken from a person between 70 and 80 years old with COVID-19, enrolled during active disease. The chain carries TRBV7-2 and TRBJ1-1; D is undetermined. Material for sequencing was peripheral blood. This CDR3 is CASSLTRMNTEAFF. CDR3 nucleotides: TGTGCCAGCAGCTTAACGAGGATGAACACTGAAGCTTTCTTT. The full variable domain, in which reference TRBV7-2 and TRBJ1-1 provide the parts outside the CDR3, is GAGVSQSPSNKVTEKGKDVELRCDPISGHTALYWYRQSLGQGLEFLIYFQGNSAPDKSGLPSDRFSAERTGGSVSTLTIQRTQQEDSAVYLCASSLTRMNTEAFFGQGTRLTVV.